This entry lists 16 T cell receptor beta chains sequenced from one sample in a study of early T cells in non-severe SARS-CoV-2 infection. TCRdb re-analysed the 5' RACE reads in MiXCR, keeping a single row per CDR3 protein. The sample contains approximately 75,000 distinct CDR3 sequences, approximately 14% of which appear only once. Sequences were derived from whole blood, sampled at baseline. These receptors originate from an adult who was a healthcare worker with PCR-confirmed SARS-CoV-2 infection or an uninfected control (not recorded which).

This clonotype was found a few times. The CDR3 nucleotides read TGTGCCAGCAGCTTATCTGGGGGCGGATACGAGCAGTACTTC. This codes for CASSLSGGGYEQYF. This rearrangement joins TRBV7-2 to TRBJ2-7; D might be TRBD1 (6 bases). CDR1 is SGHTA and CDR2 is FQGNSA in the germline V gene. Trimming shortened V by 2 bases and J by 4 bases, and 12 bases separated the two germline ends. The CDR3 sequence is 14 residues long. Combining the CDR3 with reference TRBV7-2 and TRBJ2-7 gives the whole variable domain GAGVSQSPSNKVTEKGKDVELRCDPISGHTALYWYRQSLGQGLEFLIYFQGNSAPDKSGLPSDRFSAERTGGSVSTLTIQRTQQEDSAVYLCASSLSGGGYEQYFGPGTRLTVT.

This clonotype was counted a few times. The CDR3 loop is CASSSTDRTKGSEYF. The CDR3 DNA is TGTGCCAGCAGTTCCACCGACAGGACAAAAGGTAGTGAGTACTTC. The V and J genes are TRBV6-5 and TRBJ2-7, with D maybe TRBD1 (6 bases). CDR1 is MNHEY, CDR2 SVGAGI, per germline. V lost 4 bases, J lost 11 bases, and 24 bases lay in between. The CDR3 is 15 residues long.

This clonotype was picked up many times. J is TRBJ2-5 and V is TRBV19, with D unclear. CDR1 and CDR2 from the germline V gene are LNHDA and SQIVND (reference sequence). V lost 8 bases to trimming and J lost 0 bases, with 4 bases between them. The CDR3 sequence is 11 residues long. CDR3 in DNA: TGTGCCAGTCGATACCAAGAGACCCAGTACTTC. Its translation: CASRYQETQYF. Drawing the rest from reference TRBV19 and TRBJ2-5, the complete variable domain is DGGITQSPKYLFRKEGQNVTLSCEQNLNHDAMYWYRQDPGQGLRLIYYSQIVNDFQKGDIAEGYSVSREKKESFPLTVTSAQKNPTAFYLCASRYQETQYFGPGTRLLVL.

The J gene is TRBJ2-7, the V gene TRBV20-1; 10 nucleotides align to TRBD1. V lost 5 bases to trimming and J lost 5 bases; unmatched junction nucleotides: 9. Germline V gene sequence: CDR1 DFQATT, CDR2 SNEGSKA (reference sequence). The length of the CDR3 is 14 residues. Here the CDR3 DNA reads TGCAGTGCTGGGGGCGGGACAGGGGTTAACGAGCAGTACTTC. Residues: CSAGGGTGVNEQYF.

This clonotype was recorded a few times. The CDR3 here is CASRTSSGRGNIQYF. CDR3 in DNA: TGTGCCAGCAGGACCTCTAGCGGGAGGGGAAACATTCAGTACTTC. This chain joins TRBV6-2 or TRBV6-3 and TRBJ2-4, with TRBD2 matching 12 bases. Germline lookup yields CDR1 MNHEY and CDR2 SVGEGT. The junction had 6 bases not matched to a gene; V was cut back by 6 bases and J by 6 bases. The CDR3 loop spans 15 amino acids.

This clonotype was seen ten or more times. This chain uses TRBV9 with TRBJ2-7; D is perhaps TRBD1 (5 bases). This CDR3 has 14 amino acids. The germline CDR1 and CDR2 sequences are SGDLS and YYNGEE. V shed 2 bases and J shed 1 base, with 10 bases lying between them. CDR3 sequence: CASSVSTGSYEQYF. The CDR3 region has the DNA TGTGCCAGCAGCGTTAGCACAGGATCCTACGAGCAGTACTTC.

This clonotype was recorded many times. V and J are TRBV28 and TRBJ1-5, with unresolved D. Germline-derived CDR1 and CDR2 are MDHEN and SYDVKM. The ends were cut back, 3 bases at V and 4 bases at J, with 7 bases in the middle. This CDR3 contains 13 residues. In DNA form, the CDR3 reads TGTGCCAGCAGTTTGCCGCTTAATCAGCCCCAGCATTTT. Translating gives CASSLPLNQPQHF.

This clonotype has ten or more counts. This chain's CDR3 is CASSEFPLAGGEDTQYF. CDR3 sequence (DNA): TGCGCCAGCAGTGAGTTCCCACTAGCGGGAGGGGAAGATACGCAGTATTTT. This sequence joins TRBV10-2 and TRBJ2-3; 13 nucleotides align to TRBD2. The CDR3 extends over 17 amino acids. The trim removed 1 base at V and 5 bases at J, leaving 6 bases unmatched. CDR1 is WSHSY, CDR2 SAAADI, per germline.

This clonotype turned up a few times. V gene TRBV10-1 combines with J gene TRBJ2-1, with D maybe TRBD1 (6 bases). The V gene's germline CDR1 is WNHNN and CDR2 SYGVQD (reference sequence). The CDR3 extends over 15 amino acids. V dropped 2 bases and J dropped 0 bases, with 8 bases sitting between them. The CDR3 sequence: CASSEGRGSYNEQFF. Written as DNA, the CDR3 is TGCGCCAGCAGTGAGGGCAGGGGCTCCTACAATGAGCAGTTCTTC.

In this sample, this clonotype turned up once. The J gene is TRBJ1-1, the V gene TRBV18; D is perhaps TRBD1 (5 bases). The germline CDR1 and CDR2 sequences are KGHSH and LQKENI. Trimming shortened V by 3 bases and J by 3 bases, and 14 bases separated the two germline ends. The length of the CDR3 is 15 residues. The CDR3 DNA is TGTGCCAGCTCACCCAGGGAGGTGATAGACACTGAAGCTTTCTTT. Translating it yields CASSPREVIDTEAFF.

This clonotype has only a few counts. The rearrangement links TRBV29-1 to TRBJ1-1; D unclear. The CDR3 runs to 12 residues. The germline V gene has CDR1 SQVTM and CDR2 ANQGSEA. Trimming stripped 4 bases from V and 0 bases from J, with 6 bases between. The DNA of the CDR3 is TGCAGCGTTGCGCCAGTGAACACTGAAGCTTTCTTT. Protein sequence: CSVAPVNTEAFF. The variable domain in full, with the rest retrieved from reference TRBV29-1 and TRBJ1-1, is SAVISQKPSRDICQRGTSLTIQCQVDSQVTMMFWYRQQPGQSLTLIATANQGSEATYESGFVIDKFPISRPNLTFSTLTVSNMSPEDSSIYLCSVAPVNTEAFFGQGTRLTVV.

The chain couples TRBV12-3 or TRBV12-4 to TRBJ2-3, with 7 bases matching TRBD2. Trimming cost V 0 bases and J 3 bases; bases outside gene matches: 3. The CDR3 length is 15 residues. The CDR3 protein is CASSLASGKTDTQYF. For the CDR3, the DNA is TGTGCCAGCAGTTTAGCCAGCGGGAAGACAGATACGCAGTATTTT.

CDR3 in DNA: TGTGCCAGCACCCCCTCCTGGGACGTCTCTGGAAACACCATATATTTT. Translating gives CASTPSWDVSGNTIYF. This chain links TRBV28 with TRBJ1-3, with D perhaps matching TRBD1 (5 bases). Germline V gene data show CDR1 as MDHEN and CDR2 as SYDVKM. This CDR3 has 16 amino acids. The V gene lost 7 bases and the J gene lost 0 bases, with 16 bases spanning the gap.

The chain has TRBV12-3 or TRBV12-4 and TRBJ2-1, with 10 bases matching TRBD2. J lost 4 bases, V lost 7 bases, and 7 bases had no gene match. The CDR3 runs 15 residues. Here the CDR3 reads CASKIGTSAYNEQFF. CDR3 DNA sequence: TGTGCCAGCAAAATCGGGACTAGCGCTTACAATGAGCAGTTCTTC.

The DNA of the CDR3 is TGTGCCAGCAGCCTAACCGGAGTCCCTGAAGCTTTCTTT. Translating it yields CASSLTGVPEAFF. The chain is built from TRBV2 and TRBJ1-1; D remains unclear. Trimming shortened V by 6 bases and J by 6 bases, and 14 bases separated the two germline ends. The CDR3 length is 13 residues. From germline, CDR1 is SNHLY and CDR2 FYNNEI.

This clonotype has a single count. V gene TRBV29-1 combines with J gene TRBJ2-5, with no clear D. The length of the CDR3 is 13 residues. Germline loops: CDR1 SQVTM, CDR2 ANQGSEA. V was trimmed by 7 bases and J by 3 bases, leaving 15 bases between them. The CDR3 DNA follows: TGCAGCGGCGCCCCGATGGGCAAAGAGACCCAGTACTTC. Translated: CSGAPMGKETQYF.